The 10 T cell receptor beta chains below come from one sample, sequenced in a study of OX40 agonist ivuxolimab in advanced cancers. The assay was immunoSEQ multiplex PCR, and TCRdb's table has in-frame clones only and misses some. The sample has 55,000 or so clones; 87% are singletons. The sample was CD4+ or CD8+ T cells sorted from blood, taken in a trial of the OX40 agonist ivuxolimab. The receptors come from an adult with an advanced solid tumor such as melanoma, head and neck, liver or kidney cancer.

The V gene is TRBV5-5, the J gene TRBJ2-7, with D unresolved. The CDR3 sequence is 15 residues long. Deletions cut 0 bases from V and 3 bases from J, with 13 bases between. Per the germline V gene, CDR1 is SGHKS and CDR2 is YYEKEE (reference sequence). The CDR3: CASSLGLGADYEQYF. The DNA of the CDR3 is TGTGCCAGCAGCTTGGGTTTGGGCGCCGACTACGAGCAGTACTTC.

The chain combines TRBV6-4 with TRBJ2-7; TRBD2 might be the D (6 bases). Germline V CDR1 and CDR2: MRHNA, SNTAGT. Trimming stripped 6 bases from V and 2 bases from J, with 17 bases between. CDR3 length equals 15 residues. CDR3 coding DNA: TGTGCCAGCAGCTTAGGCGGGACGGACCCCTACGAGCAGTACTTC. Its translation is CASSLGGTDPYEQYF.

CDR3: CAYTRSDTQYF. In DNA form, the CDR3 reads TGTGCCTATACTCGGTCGGATACGCAGTATTTT. J is TRBJ2-3 and V is TRBV30; D is unresolved. Germline V gene sequence: CDR1 GTSNPN, CDR2 SVGIG (reference sequence). This CDR3 has 11 amino acids. Between the trimmed V and J ends, which lost 7 bases and 6 bases, there was a span of 11 bases.

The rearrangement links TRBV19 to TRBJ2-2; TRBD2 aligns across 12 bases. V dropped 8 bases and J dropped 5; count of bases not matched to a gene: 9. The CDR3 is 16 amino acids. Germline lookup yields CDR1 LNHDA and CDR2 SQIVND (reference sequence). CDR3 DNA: TGTGCCAGTGGAAGGACTAGCGGGATGTGGACCGGGGAGCTGTTTTTT. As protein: CASGRTSGMWTGELFF.

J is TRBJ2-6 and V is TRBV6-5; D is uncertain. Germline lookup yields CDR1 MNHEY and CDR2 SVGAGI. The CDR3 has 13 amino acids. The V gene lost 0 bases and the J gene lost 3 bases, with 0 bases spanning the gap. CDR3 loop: CASSYSGANVLTF. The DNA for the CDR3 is TGTGCCAGCAGTTACTCTGGGGCCAACGTCCTGACTTTC.

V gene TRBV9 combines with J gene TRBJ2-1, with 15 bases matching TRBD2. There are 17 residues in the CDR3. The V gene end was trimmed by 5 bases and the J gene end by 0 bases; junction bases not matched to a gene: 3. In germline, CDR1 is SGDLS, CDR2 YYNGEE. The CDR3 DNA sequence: TGTGCCAGCAGTCGGACTAGCGGGAGGGGCTCCTACAATGAGCAGTTCTTC. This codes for CASSRTSGRGSYNEQFF.

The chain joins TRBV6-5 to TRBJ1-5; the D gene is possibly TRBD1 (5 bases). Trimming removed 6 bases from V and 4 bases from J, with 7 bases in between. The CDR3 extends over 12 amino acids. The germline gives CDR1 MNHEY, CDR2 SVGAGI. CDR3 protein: CASRTVNQPQHF. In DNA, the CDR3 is TGTGCCAGCAGGACAGTTAATCAGCCCCAGCATTTT.

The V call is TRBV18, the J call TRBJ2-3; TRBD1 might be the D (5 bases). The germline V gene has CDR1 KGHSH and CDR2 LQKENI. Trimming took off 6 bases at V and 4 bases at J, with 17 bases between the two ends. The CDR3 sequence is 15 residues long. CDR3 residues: CASSRPGLSADTQYF. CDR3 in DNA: TGTGCCAGCTCCAGACCAGGGCTTTCGGCAGATACGCAGTATTTT.

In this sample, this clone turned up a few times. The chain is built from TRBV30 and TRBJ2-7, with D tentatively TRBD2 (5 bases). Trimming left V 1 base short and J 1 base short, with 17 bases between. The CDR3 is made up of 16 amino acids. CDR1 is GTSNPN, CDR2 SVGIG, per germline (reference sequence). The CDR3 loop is CAWSEVAVSVSYEQYF. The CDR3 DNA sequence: TGTGCCTGGAGTGAGGTTGCGGTTAGCGTGTCCTACGAGCAGTACTTC.

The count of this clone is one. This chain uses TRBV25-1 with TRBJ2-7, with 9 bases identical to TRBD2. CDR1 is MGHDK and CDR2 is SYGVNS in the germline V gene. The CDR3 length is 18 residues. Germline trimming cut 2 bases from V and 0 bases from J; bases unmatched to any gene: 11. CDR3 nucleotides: TGTGCCAGCAGTGAACGACTAGCGGAATCACCTAGCTCCTACGAGCAGTACTTC. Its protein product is CASSERLAESPSSYEQYF.